This T cell receptor (beta chain) came from a study of technical replicates of blood from a handful of donors. Between the trimmed V and J ends, which lost 6 bases and 0 bases, there was a span of 12 bases. Germline V gene lookup returns CDR1 MNHEY and CDR2 SMNVEV (reference sequence). The CDR3 length is 15 residues. This clone was seen once. Using immunoSEQ multiplex PCR, the repertoire was profiled, and TCRdb retains in-frame clones only, with some absent. The sample lists 73,000 or so clones, 91% occurring once. This chain connects TRBV27 to TRBJ1-3, with a tentative D call TRBD1 (5 bases). The clonotype originates from a human donor in good health. The sequencing sample was made of T cells isolated from PBMCs. CDR3 amino acids: CASSPDSTSGNTIYF. CDR3 DNA: TGTGCCAGCAGCCCCGACAGTACCTCTGGAAACACCATATATTTT.